This T cell receptor beta chain was observed in a study of T cell repertoires in cytomegalovirus infection. This clonotype was seen once. Its antigen is as yet unknown. Study-level findings and limits: CMV-specific HLA-C-restricted TCR beta clonotypes dominated the ex vivo response.

TCRdb re-called the reads with MiXCR, one entry per CDR3 protein. The data show hundreds of thousands of distinct CDR3 sequences, under 40% seen once. Sequencing used cultured CD8+ T cells from PBMCs, obtained from culture after CMV antigen stimulation. The TCR comes from a human donor in good health (CMV status not recorded). Some clones in this sample may be carry-over from other donors' samples.

The CDR3 reads CASSFVWQNLFNSNQPQHF. The CDR3 DNA reads as TGTGCCAGCAGTTTTGTGTGGCAGAACCTTTTTAATAGCAATCAGCCCCAGCATTTT. The chain is built from TRBV12-3 or TRBV12-4 and TRBJ1-5; D is unresolved. With 3 bases removed from V and 0 bases from J, the gap between germline ends came to 21 bases. The CDR3 contains 19 residues.